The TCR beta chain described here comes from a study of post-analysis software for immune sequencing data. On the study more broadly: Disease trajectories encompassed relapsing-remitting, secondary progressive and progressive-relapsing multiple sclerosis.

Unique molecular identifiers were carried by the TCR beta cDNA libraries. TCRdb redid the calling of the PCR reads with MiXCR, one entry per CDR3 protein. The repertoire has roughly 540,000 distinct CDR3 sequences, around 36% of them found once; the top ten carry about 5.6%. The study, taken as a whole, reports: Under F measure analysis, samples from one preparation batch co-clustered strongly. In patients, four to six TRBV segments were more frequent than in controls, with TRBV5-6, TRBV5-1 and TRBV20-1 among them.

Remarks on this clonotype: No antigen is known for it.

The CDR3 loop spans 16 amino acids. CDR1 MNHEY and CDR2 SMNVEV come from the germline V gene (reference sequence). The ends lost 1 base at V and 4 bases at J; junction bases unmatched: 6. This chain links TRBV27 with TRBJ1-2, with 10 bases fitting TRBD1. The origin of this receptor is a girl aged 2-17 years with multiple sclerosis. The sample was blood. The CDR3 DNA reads TGTGCCAGCAGTTTATTGGGGACAGGGGTCTCCTATGGCTACACCTTC. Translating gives CASSLLGTGVSYGYTF.